These 27 T cell receptor beta chains were sequenced from one sample in a study of cytomegalovirus exposure and HLA in healthy donors. Use of 60 Vbeta and 13 Jbeta primers characterized the PCR. Repertoires were generated with immunoSEQ multiplex PCR, while TCRdb's copy carries only in-frame clones and drops some. The table records around 100,000 clones, roughly 71% of them present only once. The sample consisted of PBMCs. These receptors came from a man aged 35-49 years in good health and CMV-seropositive.

The genes are TRBV30 and TRBJ1-4; weak D call: TRBD1 (6 bases). Trimming took off 8 bases at V and 8 bases at J, with 18 bases between the two ends. Germline-derived CDR1 and CDR2 are GTSNPN and SVGIG (reference sequence). The CDR3 sequence is 13 residues long. Here the CDR3 reads CAGSGTFKEKLFF. The CDR3 coding sequence is TGTGCCGGGTCCGGGACATTTAAGGAAAAACTGTTTTTT.

The chain recombines TRBV6-5 with TRBJ2-3; the D gene is possibly TRBD1 (6 bases). CDR1 and CDR2 from the germline V gene are MNHEY and SVGAGI. The CDR3 has 15 residues. V lost 7 bases and J lost 5, with 19 bases in between. As DNA, the CDR3 is TGTGCCAGCATCAAAGAGGACAGTGAGAGAGATACGCAGTATTTT. Translation: CASIKEDSERDTQYF.

The rearrangement joins TRBV19 to TRBJ2-1; D not certain. The CDR3 extends over 12 amino acids. Germline lookup yields CDR1 LNHDA and CDR2 SQIVND (reference sequence). Between the trimmed V and J ends, which lost 6 bases and 7 bases, there was a span of 10 bases. CDR3 in amino acids: CASRPNGNEQFF. The CDR3 DNA reads TGTGCCAGTAGGCCCAACGGGAATGAGCAGTTCTTC.

This clone appeared a single time. The V gene is TRBV4-2, the J gene TRBJ2-7, with 12 bases identical to TRBD2. Germline values: CDR1 LGHNA, CDR2 YNFKEQ. The CDR3 is made up of 15 amino acids. J was trimmed by 2 bases and V by 1 base; bases with no gene match: 0. The CDR3 nucleotides read TGTGCCAGCAGCCAAGGGACTAGCGGGGCCTACGAGCAGTACTTC. As protein: CASSQGTSGAYEQYF.

This sequence joins TRBV21-1 and TRBJ1-5; TRBD1, the table's D call, was not compared with the DNA. TRBV21-1 is a recognized pseudogene. The CDR3 has 15 residues. The CDR3 DNA sequence: TGTGCCAGCAGCAAAGCGGACAGGGGGGATCAGCCCCAGCATTTT. Amino acid sequence: CASSKADRGDQPQHF.

The J gene is TRBJ1-1, the V gene TRBV25-1; D is possibly TRBD1 (6 bases). The V gene's germline CDR1 is MGHDK and CDR2 SYGVNS. The CDR3 runs 15 residues. The V end was cut by 8 bases, the J end by 4 bases, with 20 bases between. This CDR3 is CASAPFGGDGTEAFF. CDR3 in DNA: TGTGCCAGCGCCCCTTTTGGGGGCGACGGCACTGAAGCTTTCTTT.

The J gene is TRBJ1-1, the V gene TRBV6-5; TRBD1 might be the D (6 bases). CDR3 size: 14 residues. The ends were cut back, 5 bases at V and 3 bases at J, with 13 bases in the middle. Germline CDR1 reads MNHEY; CDR2 reads SVGAGI. The CDR3 region is CASSRTAGYTEAFF. The DNA of the CDR3 is TGTGCCAGCAGTCGGACAGCCGGGTACACTGAAGCTTTCTTT.

The chain employs TRBV9 and TRBJ2-7, with 7 bases lining up with TRBD1. The CDR3 spans 14 residues. Unmatched junction bases numbered 3, after V lost 3 bases and J lost 0 bases. CDR1 and CDR2 (germline): SGDLS, YYNGEE. The CDR3, as DNA: TGTGCCAGCAGCGCGGGACAGAGCTCCTACGAGCAGTACTTC. Translating gives CASSAGQSSYEQYF.

The chain recombines TRBV9 with TRBJ2-7, with a tentative D call TRBD2 (7 bases). V lost 0 bases to trimming and J lost 6 bases, with 19 bases between them. In germline, CDR1 is SGDLS, CDR2 YYNGEE. The CDR3 length is 16 residues. This CDR3 reads CASSVEGGEIPLEQYF. The CDR3, as DNA: TGTGCCAGCAGCGTAGAAGGGGGGGAGATACCTCTCGAGCAGTACTTC.

V and J are TRBV5-6 and TRBJ2-3, with D possibly TRBD2 on 5 matching bases. The V gene's germline CDR1 is SGHDT and CDR2 YYEEEE. Trimming pared 4 bases from V and 7 bases from J, leaving 7 bases between. This CDR3 has 11 amino acids. This CDR3 is CASSREYTQYF. The CDR3 DNA reads as TGTGCCAGCAGCAGGGAGTATACGCAGTATTTT.

This chain links TRBV5-1 with TRBJ1-1; D uncertain. This CDR3 spans 11 amino acids. Trimming removed 0 bases at V and 7 bases at J, with 4 bases between. Germline V gives CDR1 SGHRS, CDR2 YFSETQ. As DNA, the CDR3 is TGCGCCAGCAGCTTGGCAGGTGAAGCTTTCTTT. Its protein product is CASSLAGEAFF.

This sequence joins TRBV13 and TRBJ2-7, with 10 bases fitting TRBD2. Germline CDR1 and CDR2: PRHDT and FYEKMQ (reference sequence). J lost 4 bases, V lost 4 bases, and 4 bases had no gene match. CDR3 length: 14 amino acids. CDR3 loop: CASSSGLASYEQYF. The CDR3 DNA is TGTGCCAGCAGCTCGGGACTAGCGAGTTACGAGCAGTACTTC.

The J gene is TRBJ1-2, the V gene TRBV5-4; D uncertain. The CDR3 extends over 12 amino acids. Germline CDR1 SGHNT, CDR2 YYREEE (reference sequence). V lost 1 base to trimming and J lost 8 bases, with 9 bases between them. CDR3 coding DNA: TGTGCCAGCAGCTTGAATACCGAGGGCTACACCTTC. This translates into CASSLNTEGYTF.

The chain employs TRBV19 and TRBJ2-7, with D possibly matching TRBD1 (6 bases). The CDR3 runs to 15 residues. Germline V gene lookup returns CDR1 LNHDA and CDR2 SQIVND (reference sequence). V was trimmed by 6 bases and J by 2 bases, leaving 17 bases between them. CDR3: CASRPRDNGAYEQYV. CDR3 nucleotide sequence: TGTGCCAGTAGGCCCCGGGACAATGGGGCCTACGAGCAGTACGTC.

The chain links TRBV7-9 to TRBJ2-1; the D is unclear. Trimming pared 5 bases from V and 7 bases from J, leaving 21 bases between. Germline loops: CDR1 SEHNR, CDR2 FQNEAQ (reference sequence). There are 16 residues in the CDR3. CDR3 in amino acids: CASSLPRGQIHNEQFF. As DNA, the CDR3 is TGTGCCAGCAGCCTGCCCCGTGGGCAGATCCATAATGAGCAGTTCTTC.

The chain couples TRBV20-1 to TRBJ2-7; 9 bases align to TRBD2. CDR1 and CDR2 (germline): DFQATT, SNEGSKA (reference sequence). Trimming cost V 6 bases and J 6 bases; bases outside gene matches: 3. The CDR3 contains 11 residues. The CDR3 sequence: CSATTSGEQYF. The CDR3 bases are TGCAGTGCCACGACTAGCGGCGAGCAGTACTTC.

This clone was picked up one time. The chain uses TRBV2 and TRBJ2-7, with D maybe TRBD1 (8 bases). Germline values: CDR1 SNHLY, CDR2 FYNNEI. Trimming took 6 bases from V and 7 from J, leaving 22 bases between them. This CDR3 has 15 residues. CDR3 loop: CASRGGTGYVGEQYF. The CDR3 nucleotides read TGTGCCAGCAGGGGGGGGACAGGTTATGTGGGTGAGCAGTACTTC. Based on the CDR3 plus reference TRBV2 and TRBJ2-7, the full variable domain is EPEVTQTPSHQVTQMGQEVILRCVPISNHLYFYWYRQILGQKVEFLVSFYNNEISEKSEIFDDQFSVERPDGSNFTLKIRSTKLEDSAMYFCASRGGTGYVGEQYFGPGTRLTVT.

The gene calls are TRBV5-4 and TRBJ2-5, with TRBD1 matching 7 bases. CDR3 length equals 15 residues. From germline, CDR1 is SGHNT and CDR2 YYREEE (reference sequence). V lost 4 bases to trimming and J lost 1 base; unmatched junction nucleotides: 7. The CDR3 loop is CASSQDRDSQETQYF. The CDR3 DNA follows: TGTGCCAGCAGCCAAGATAGGGACAGCCAAGAGACCCAGTACTTC.

This chain links TRBV5-4 with TRBJ2-3; a possible D gene is TRBD2 (7 bases). CDR3 length equals 16 residues. CDR1 and CDR2 (germline): SGHNT, YYREEE (reference sequence). Trimming cost V 4 bases and J 5 bases, with 20 bases left between them. CDR3 bases: TGTGCCAGCAGCCCGGGGGGCGTCGGGGGTAGAGATACGCAGTATTTT. It yields the protein CASSPGGVGGRDTQYF.

J is TRBJ1-2 and V is TRBV19; D gene ambiguous. This CDR3 comprises 11 residues. Germline V lookup: CDR1 LNHDA, CDR2 SQIVND (reference sequence). The V and J ends lost 4 bases and 7 bases respectively, with 7 bases between them. CDR3 in DNA: TGTGCCAGTAGTAGCACAGCTGGCTACACCTTC. Its translation is CASSSTAGYTF.

The rearrangement joins TRBV5-1 to TRBJ1-2, with TRBD1 matching over 7 bases. Germline-derived CDR1 and CDR2 are SGHRS and YFSETQ. The V gene end was trimmed by 2 bases and the J gene end by 1 base; junction bases not matched to a gene: 2. The CDR3 spans 14 residues. The CDR3 is CASSFGQVNYGYTF. As DNA, the CDR3 is TGCGCCAGCAGCTTCGGACAGGTTAACTATGGCTACACCTTC.

This clone was detected a few times. In nucleotides, the CDR3 is TGTGCCAGCAGCCTCCAGAGGGACGGGGAGCTGTTTTTT. Encoded protein: CASSLQRDGELFF. The chain carries TRBV7-3 and TRBJ2-2, with a weak D call TRBD2 (5 bases). V lost 5 bases, J lost 7 bases, and 11 bases lay in between. The germline V gene has CDR1 SGHTA and CDR2 FQGTGA. The CDR3 length is 13 residues.

The gene calls are TRBV30 and TRBJ1-2; no reliable D call. The CDR3 contains 12 residues. V was clipped by 0 bases and J by 5 bases, with 7 bases between them. Germline CDR1 GTSNPN, CDR2 SVGIG (reference sequence). CDR3 in DNA: TGTGCCTGGAGTGTACAGATTTATGGCTACACCTTC. Translated: CAWSVQIYGYTF.

This clone has a single count. This chain links TRBV11-2 with TRBJ2-7; the match to TRBD1 covers 7 bases. Trimming removed 0 bases from V and 5 bases from J; junction bases left unmatched: 10. CDR3 size: 16 residues. Germline values: CDR1 SGHAT, CDR2 FQNNGV. CDR3 loop: CASSLETGLGLNEQYV. CDR3 nucleotide sequence: TGTGCCAGCAGCTTAGAGACAGGGTTAGGTTTAAACGAGCAGTACGTC.

Only a few counts were recorded for this clone. This rearrangement joins TRBV5-1 to TRBJ2-7; TRBD2 aligns across 7 bases. The CDR3 runs to 15 residues. The V gene end was trimmed by 1 base and the J gene end by 0 bases; junction bases not matched to a gene: 4. The germline gives CDR1 SGHRS, CDR2 YFSETQ. CDR3 loop: CASSLTSASSYEQYF. CDR3 coding DNA: TGCGCCAGCAGCTTGACTAGCGCAAGCTCCTACGAGCAGTACTTC.

This rearrangement joins TRBV2 to TRBJ2-1; 8 nucleotides line up with TRBD1. The CDR3 totals 14 residues. Germline V lookup: CDR1 SNHLY, CDR2 FYNNEI. V lost 6 bases, J lost 5 bases, and 6 bases stayed unmatched. CDR3 loop: CASSRTGINNEQFF. DNA for the CDR3: TGTGCCAGCAGCCGGACAGGGATCAACAATGAGCAGTTCTTC.

This clone turned up a few times. The rearrangement links TRBV14 to TRBJ2-1; no definite D call. The CDR3 covers 13 residues. The germline gives CDR1 SGHDN, CDR2 FVKESK. Trimming left V 1 base short and J 8 bases short, with 9 bases between. DNA of the CDR3: TGTGCCAGCAGCCAAGCGCTATTGGATGAGCAGTTCTTC. Protein sequence: CASSQALLDEQFF.